The 30 T cell receptor beta chains reported below all come from one sample, sequenced in a study of spatial heterogeneity in lung cancer. Time point reported: sample taken at primary tumor resection. Via MiXCR, TCRdb re-called the 5' RACE reads, giving one row per CDR3 protein. The table includes approximately 800 distinct CDR3 sequences, about 14% detected once. Points from the study as a whole: Mutation tallies in tumors tracked expanded intratumoral alpha and beta TCR counts.

Their cognate antigens are unknown. Material: lung tumor tissue, obtained at surgery. The receptors derive from a male donor with early-stage non-small cell lung cancer.

This clonotype is deemed medium-sized. J is TRBJ2-7 and V is TRBV12-3 or TRBV12-4; 8 positions match TRBD1. V shed 3 bases, J shed 6 bases, and the junction held 4 bases outside the gene matches. The CDR3 covers 13 residues. The CDR3 nucleotides are TGTGCCAGCAGTTTTCAGGGGGCTCTCGAGCAGTACTTC. Its translation: CASSFQGALEQYF.

The V gene is TRBV4-2, the J gene TRBJ1-4, with D possibly matching TRBD1 (6 bases). With 1 base removed from V and 5 bases from J, the gap between germline ends came to 11 bases. Germline V CDR1 and CDR2: LGHNA, YNFKEQ. The CDR3 spans 15 residues. The CDR3 reads CASSQGRGGNEKLFF. For the CDR3, the DNA is TGTGCCAGCAGCCAAGGCAGGGGCGGGAATGAAAAACTGTTTTTT.

This clonotype is labeled medium-sized. The V call is TRBV20-1, the J call TRBJ2-7; 10 nucleotides match TRBD2. Germline lookup yields CDR1 DFQATT and CDR2 SNEGSKA (reference sequence). V lost 3 bases, J lost 3 bases, and 2 bases stayed unmatched. This CDR3 contains 13 residues. Written as DNA, the CDR3 is TGCAGTGCTAGCACTAGCGGGGACTACGAGCAGTACTTC. Translating it yields CSASTSGDYEQYF.

By share, this clonotype ranks as large. This rearrangement joins TRBV7-9 to TRBJ1-6, with a tentative D call TRBD1 (5 bases). The germline CDR1 and CDR2 sequences are SEHNR and FQNEAQ (reference sequence). The CDR3 is 14 amino acids. Trimming stripped 2 bases from V and 7 bases from J, with 9 bases between. Here the CDR3 reads CASSLLGRNSPLHF. The CDR3 DNA follows: TGTGCCAGCAGCTTATTGGGGCGAAATTCACCCCTCCACTTT.

Sample share makes this clonotype large. The rearrangement links TRBV5-4 to TRBJ1-6, with D unclear. CDR1 and CDR2 (germline): SGHNT, YYREEE (reference sequence). The CDR3 has 12 amino acids. Trimming cost V 3 bases and J 8 bases, with 6 bases left between them. DNA for the CDR3: TGTGCCAGCAGCTCGCAGGATTCACCCCTCCACTTT. Its protein is CASSSQDSPLHF.

This clonotype was seen a handful of times. CDR3 coding DNA: TGCAGTGCTAGAGTTCCAGGTATGAACACTGAAGCTTTCTTT. It specifies CSARVPGMNTEAFF. V gene TRBV20-1 combines with J gene TRBJ1-1; no clear D gene. Germline V gene lookup returns CDR1 DFQATT and CDR2 SNEGSKA (reference sequence). The V and J ends lost 1 base and 0 bases respectively, with 9 bases between them. The CDR3 contains 14 residues.

There are a few counts of this clonotype. CDR3 in DNA: TGCAGCCCCGAAGGGACAGGGGAGGTCTCCTACGAGCAGTACTTC. It translates to CSPEGTGEVSYEQYF. This rearrangement joins TRBV29-1 to TRBJ2-7; 10 nucleotides line up with TRBD1. V was pared by 8 bases and J by 0 bases, with 10 bases of the junction left unmatched. Germline V gives CDR1 SQVTM, CDR2 ANQGSEA. This CDR3 has 15 residues.

By share, this clonotype ranks as medium-sized. The gene calls are TRBV20-1 and TRBJ2-7; the match to TRBD2 covers 13 bases. V trimming: 4 bases; J trimming: 7 bases; junction bases outside the gene matches: 7. The germline V gene encodes CDR1 DFQATT and CDR2 SNEGSKA (reference sequence). This CDR3 spans 14 amino acids. The CDR3 bases are TGCAGTGCTAACCCGACTAGCGGGGGGCAGGAGCAGTACTTC. Translation gives CSANPTSGGQEQYF.

By share, this clonotype ranks as large. The rearrangement joins TRBV20-1 to TRBJ2-7; D not certain. Germline CDR1 DFQATT, CDR2 SNEGSKA (reference sequence). The CDR3 totals 12 residues. V shed 3 bases and J shed 3 bases, with 9 bases lying between them. The CDR3 coding sequence is TGCAGTGCTAGTCTTGGTAACTACGAGCAGTACTTC. Protein: CSASLGNYEQYF.

V gene TRBV24-1 combines with J gene TRBJ2-4; TRBD1 aligns across 8 bases. J lost 5 bases, V lost 3 bases, and 5 bases had no gene match. The CDR3 extends over 15 amino acids. Germline CDR1 and CDR2: KGHDR and SFDVKD. CDR3 sequence reads: CATSDPDRDENIQYF. CDR3 DNA: TGTGCCACCAGTGATCCGGACAGGGATGAAAACATTCAGTACTTC.

This clonotype is labeled large. The chain joins TRBV9 to TRBJ1-3; TRBD1 aligns across 8 bases. The CDR3 contains 16 residues. Looked up from germline, CDR1 is SGDLS and CDR2 is YYNGEE. Trimming removed 6 bases from V and 2 bases from J; junction bases left unmatched: 10. The CDR3 nucleotides are TGTGCCAGCACTTTGACAGGGGAGCTTACTGGAAACACCATATATTTT. Protein: CASTLTGELTGNTIYF.

The chain employs TRBV19 and TRBJ2-3, with D unclear. V lost 3 bases and J lost 1, with 2 bases in between. CDR1 and CDR2 from the germline V gene are LNHDA and SQIVND (reference sequence). This CDR3 is 12 amino acids long. CDR3 amino acids: CASSIGTDTQYF. DNA of the CDR3: TGTGCCAGTAGTATCGGCACAGATACGCAGTATTTT.

The chain uses TRBV7-2 and TRBJ2-2; the match to TRBD1 covers 9 bases. The germline gives CDR1 SGHTA, CDR2 FQGNSA. V was clipped by 5 bases and J by 0 bases; unmatched bases: 4. This CDR3 has 16 amino acids. The CDR3 reads CASSLGQGPNTGELFF. DNA for the CDR3: TGTGCCAGCAGCCTCGGACAGGGGCCGAACACCGGGGAGCTGTTTTTT.

Sample share makes this clonotype large (0.1 to 1%). The chain has TRBV11-2 and TRBJ2-2; D may be TRBD1 or TRBD2 (7 bases each). CDR1 is SGHAT and CDR2 is FQNNGV in the germline V gene. The V end lost 3 bases, the J end lost 6 bases, and 11 bases lay between the germline ends. CDR3 length: 14 residues. In nucleotides, the CDR3 is TGTGCCAGCAGCTTGGGGGGGACAGCCGGGGAGCTGTTTTTT. Protein sequence: CASSLGGTAGELFF.

This clonotype is medium-sized within its sample. The rearrangement joins TRBV2 to TRBJ1-1; the D gene is possibly TRBD1 (5 bases). CDR3 length equals 14 residues. Germline-derived CDR1 and CDR2 are SNHLY and FYNNEI. The V and J ends lost 7 bases and 1 base respectively, with 13 bases between them. CDR3 DNA sequence: TGTGCCAGCAATCGGGACGGATCGAACACTGAAGCTTTCTTT. It encodes CASNRDGSNTEAFF.

Relative to its sample, this clonotype is large. The chain employs TRBV27 and TRBJ1-5; the D is unclear. The CDR3 sequence is 15 residues long. Looked up from germline, CDR1 is MNHEY and CDR2 is SMNVEV (reference sequence). With 1 base removed from V and 5 bases from J, the gap between germline ends came to 12 bases. CDR3 sequence reads: CASSLFRRADQPQHF. The CDR3 DNA is TGTGCCAGCAGTTTATTCAGGCGGGCGGATCAGCCCCAGCATTTT.

This clonotype is judged medium-sized. The genes are TRBV5-1 and TRBJ1-1, with a weak D call TRBD1 (5 bases). V gave up 4 bases and J gave up 3 bases, with 16 bases separating them. The CDR3 loop spans 15 amino acids. CDR1 is SGHRS and CDR2 is YFSETQ in the germline V gene. The CDR3 loop reads CASSLTQGSDTEAFF. In DNA form, the CDR3 reads TGCGCCAGCAGCCTCACCCAGGGTAGCGACACTGAAGCTTTCTTT.

In its sample, this clonotype ranks as large. The CDR3 region has the DNA TGCGCCAGCAGCCGTCGGACGGAGAATTCACCCCTCCACTTT. This gives the protein CASSRRTENSPLHF. The V and J genes are TRBV5-1 and TRBJ1-6, with D hard to call. The CDR3 runs 14 residues. Germline V gives CDR1 SGHRS, CDR2 YFSETQ. Trimming stripped 4 bases from V and 7 bases from J, with 12 bases between.

This clonotype is labeled large. This chain connects TRBV7-6 to TRBJ1-2; D might be TRBD1 (5 bases). Trimming shortened V by 0 bases and J by 6 bases, and 11 bases separated the two germline ends. The V gene's germline CDR1 is SGHVS and CDR2 FNYEAQ. CDR3 length equals 14 residues. CDR3 bases: TGTGCCAGCAGCTTAGCCGCCAGGGAGAATGGCTACACCTTC. This translates into CASSLAARENGYTF.

This clonotype is large within its sample. The V and J genes are TRBV25-1 and TRBJ1-6, with no clear D. The CDR3 spans 15 residues. V lost 2 bases, J lost 7 bases, and 12 bases lay in between. Germline V gives CDR1 MGHDK, CDR2 SYGVNS. This CDR3 reads CASSEDFLPNSPLHF. CDR3 nucleotide sequence: TGTGCCAGCAGTGAAGACTTCTTGCCCAATTCACCCCTCCACTTT.

In its sample, this clonotype is medium-sized. The DNA of the CDR3 is TGTGCCAGCAGTTTCGCAGCTTCACCCTACGAGCAGTACTTC. This gives the protein CASSFAASPYEQYF. The V gene is TRBV13, the J gene TRBJ2-7; D uncertain. Germline lookup yields CDR1 PRHDT and CDR2 FYEKMQ (reference sequence). The germline V and J ends were trimmed by 6 bases and 2 bases, with 14 bases remaining between them. This CDR3 spans 14 amino acids.

By share, this clonotype ranks as large. The chain couples TRBV6-1 to TRBJ2-1; D gene ambiguous. The length of the CDR3 is 14 residues. Germline V gives CDR1 MNHNS, CDR2 SASEGT. Trimming shortened V by 7 bases and J by 7 bases, and 17 bases separated the two germline ends. The chain's CDR3 is CASMIGRMGNEQFF. The CDR3 nucleotides read TGTGCCAGCATGATAGGACGGATGGGAAATGAGCAGTTCTTC.

Judged by abundance, this clonotype is medium-sized. V usage is TRBV7-6 and J usage is TRBJ1-4; no definite D call. Germline V CDR1 and CDR2: SGHVS, FNYEAQ. V dropped 5 bases and J dropped 3 bases, with 13 bases sitting between them. The CDR3 is 15 amino acids. CDR3 region: CASSRLGGSNEKLFF. CDR3 nucleotides: TGTGCCAGCAGCCGCTTGGGCGGCTCTAATGAAAAACTGTTTTTT.

Within the sample, this clonotype is large. The chain joins TRBV7-2 to TRBJ2-3; TRBD2 matches at 7 bases. CDR1 and CDR2 (germline): SGHTA, FQGNSA. J gave up 1 base and V 5 bases, and 12 bases lay outside the gene matches. The CDR3 has 17 amino acids. This chain's CDR3 is CASSEWLGLGGTDTQYF. The CDR3 coding sequence is TGTGCCAGCAGCGAATGGCTAGGACTAGGTGGCACAGATACGCAGTATTTT.

By sample fraction, this clonotype is medium-sized. The chain employs TRBV4-2 and TRBJ2-5; D is possibly TRBD1 (5 bases). Trimming took 3 bases from V and 8 from J, leaving 7 bases between them. Germline V CDR1 and CDR2: LGHNA, YNFKEQ. This CDR3 is 11 amino acids long. The CDR3 sequence is CASSQGLTQYF. CDR3 nucleotide sequence: TGTGCCAGCAGCCAGGGGCTTACCCAGTACTTC.

In regard to this clonotype: Germline and junction disagree at one end, which may indicate a read error. The chain is built from TRBV7-2 and TRBJ2-5; D ambiguous. The germline V gene encodes CDR1 SGHTA and CDR2 FQGNSA. This CDR3 is built from 11 residues. CDR3 nucleotide sequence: TGTGCCAGCCGCTTCCAAGAGACCCAGTACTTC. Translating it yields CASRFQETQYF.

This clonotype is labeled medium-sized. The rearrangement links TRBV20-1 to TRBJ2-5; the D gene is possibly TRBD1 (6 bases). The ends were cut back, 3 bases at V and 2 bases at J, with 22 bases in the middle. CDR1 is DFQATT and CDR2 is SNEGSKA in the germline V gene (reference sequence). The CDR3 has 17 amino acids. The CDR3 here is CSASQLGTPLLQETQYF. For the CDR3, the DNA is TGCAGTGCTAGCCAGCTCGGGACACCGCTCTTACAAGAGACCCAGTACTTC.

This clonotype is labeled large (0.1 to 1%). The CDR3 DNA sequence: TGCAGTGCTAGAGTCGTCGGGAGTACCAACTATGGCTACACCTTC. Its translation: CSARVVGSTNYGYTF. V and J are TRBV20-1 and TRBJ1-2; D is undetermined. CDR3 length: 15 amino acids. V dropped 1 base and J dropped 2 bases, with 14 bases sitting between them. In germline, CDR1 is DFQATT, CDR2 SNEGSKA (reference sequence).

By share, this clonotype counts as medium-sized. This chain connects TRBV18 to TRBJ2-1; 11 bases are a match to TRBD2. V shed 0 bases, J shed 8 bases, and the junction held 6 bases outside the gene matches. Germline lookup yields CDR1 KGHSH and CDR2 LQKENI. The CDR3 is made up of 16 amino acids. In nucleotides, the CDR3 is TGTGCCAGCTCACCACCTAGCGGGGGGGCTTTATATGAGCAGTTCTTC. The encoded protein is CASSPPSGGALYEQFF.

This clonotype appeared a few times. The V and J genes are TRBV24-1 and TRBJ2-1, with 10 bases that match TRBD1. Trimming took 4 bases from V and 4 from J; bases not matched to a gene: 9. CDR1 is KGHDR, CDR2 SFDVKD, per germline. The CDR3 sequence is 17 residues long. CDR3 in amino acids: CATSDEPGQGYYNEQFF. The CDR3 DNA reads TGTGCCACCAGTGACGAACCGGGACAGGGGTATTACAATGAGCAGTTCTTC.